The sequence of this TCR beta chain was determined in a study of molecular identifiers for immune sequencing clone quantification (dated by TCRdb to the late 2010s). Turning to the overall study: In a replicate experiment, RNA from roughly 20,000 or 100,000 naive CD8 T cells was split into five aliquots, four of which were sequenced. This methods study used CD8 T cells to benchmark TCR RNA copy counting and molecular-identifier clustering-based TCR repertoire sequencing (MIDCIRS). General findings and caveats noted by the study authors: The naive libraries included spiked-in Jurkat TCR RNA (about nine copies' worth), and this Jurkat TCR RNA is not part of the donor repertoire. Spiked-in Jurkat TCR RNA equivalent to a single cell was reported to be detectable even among approximately 1.1 million naive CD8 T cells. Highly expanded clone sizes could be underestimated if identical TCR molecules share a barcode. Approximately 3 recovered TCR RNA copies per cell were obtained by modeling, versus about 10 by digital PCR, implying a capture efficiency of roughly 32%. In CMV-specific effector cells, clones with more than 20 RNA copies accounted for over 99% of molecules, whereas in naive cells such clones accounted for under 1%. When barcode sub-clustering was omitted, TCR diversity was inflated by chimeric consensus sequences, with chimeras reaching as high as 47%.

V is clipped by 4 bases and J by 8 bases, and the sequence between their germline boundaries is 14 bases long. CDR3 length: 12 amino acids, cysteine to phenylalanine. Only the CDR3 DNA stays, 36 bases, in frame from base 1. Reading the germline V gene gives CDR1 SQVTM and CDR2 ANQGSEA. Library creation used PCR. TCRdb records NextSeq 500 as the sequencer. Bulk TCR libraries were generated as previously described, with the TCR primers listed in Table S5 used. Total RNA was purified with the Qiagen AllPrep DNA/RNA kit. Reads from multiple sequencing runs of the same library were pooled before analysis. Turning to the authors' computational methods: Reads were retained only if their TCR constant sequence matched exactly, and those retained reads were trimmed to 150 nt and grouped according to their 12-nt molecular barcodes. Within each barcode group, reads were sub-clustered at a 15% Levenshtein threshold, and quality-weighted consensus sequences were built per RNA molecule. Non-functional sequences were discarded, and so were lower-count sequences lying one edit away from another sequence. Based on a fit of two negative binomial distributions, barcode sub-clusters having less than 20% of the maximum read count were discarded. The public reads were quality trimmed at Q25 with fastp and then assembled into clones with MiXCR by TCRdb, keeping productive beta chains. For every CDR3 protein sequence, its rows merge into one entry that carries the most common genes and DNA. TCRdb, not the authors, supplied the V and J calls. The sample yields about 510,000 distinct CDR3 sequences; 25% were counted once. The ten top clones hold approximately 0.76% of the sample.

This clonotype was observed at least ten times. The specificity of this receptor is unknown. Base qualities are not recorded, but no much larger clone differs from it by a single base. Libraries of naive CD8 T cells were generated from roughly 21,000 to 960,000 sorted cells, with 10%, 30% or 50% of the purified RNA used. Naive CD8 T cells, defined as CD8+CD4-CCR7+CD45RA+, were FACS-sorted into RLT Plus buffer on a BD FACSAria II. Roughly nine TCR copies' worth of Jurkat RNA were spiked into about 20,000-1,000,000 naive CD8 T cell samples to test detection sensitivity. Enrichment of CD8 T cells was done with RosetteSep CD8+ T Cell Enrichment Cocktail plus Ficoll-Paque, and ACK red cell lysis came afterward.

Recombination joined TRBV29-1 with TRBJ1-2; a confident D gene designation cannot be given. The sequencing input was naive CD8+ T cells from blood, with Jurkat cell RNA spiked in. The sample's cell subset or site label, in plain terms: FACS-sorted CD8+CD4-CCR7+CD45RA+ naive T cells. This TCR derives from a human donor in good health. Some libraries in this study had Jurkat cell RNA spiked in. The CDR3: CSVVDGLKGYTF. The sequenced DNA is TGCAGCGTTGTTGATGGGCTTAAGGGCTACACCTTC.